Listed below are T cell receptor beta chains from one sample, sequenced in a study of T cells in Graves' hyperthyroidism and ophthalmopathy. In TCRdb, the multiplex PCR reads were re-called with MiXCR into one record per CDR3 protein. This table holds 480,000 or so distinct CDR3 sequences, 13% to 15% found once. Sequencing used blood. The receptors here all came from a woman aged 18-29 years with Graves' hyperthyroidism. CDR3s include the opening cysteine and the closing phenylalanine or tryptophan. A D gene is named only where the DNA matches it firmly. Where a row states a size, it is once, few, many or the class of an expanded clone; other rows omit it.

V	size	J	D	CDR3	DNA
TRBV2	many	TRBJ2-2	.	CASNLDSPGGELFF	TGTGCCAGCAATTTGGACAGCCCGGGAGGGGAGCTGTTTTTT
TRBV14	many	TRBJ1-2	TRBD1	CASSVTGGGRYGYTF	TGTGCCAGCAGCGTGACAGGGGGCGGACGCTATGGCTACACCTTC
TRBV5-1	many	TRBJ2-1	.	CASSLGTQSYNEQFF	TGCGCCAGCAGCTTGGGAACGCAGTCCTACAATGAGCAGTTCTTC
TRBV3-1	.	TRBJ2-2	.	CASNFAATGELFF	TGTGCCAGCAACTTCGCAGCGACCGGGGAGCTGTTTTTT
TRBV20-1	.	TRBJ2-5	TRBD1	CSASSGQGAQQETQYF	TGCAGTGCTAGCTCCGGACAGGGGGCACAACAAGAGACCCAGTACTTC
TRBV12-3/TRBV12-4	.	TRBJ1-2	TRBD1	CASTAGGDYGYTF	TGTGCCAGCACTGCAGGGGGCGACTATGGCTACACCTTC
TRBV7-4	.	TRBJ2-7	.	CASSLVAGNEHYF	TGTGCCAGCAGCTTAGTTGCCGGTAACGAGCATTACTTC
TRBV10-3	.	TRBJ2-3	TRBD1	CAITTGEGSDTQYF	TGTGCCATCACGACAGGGGAAGGTTCAGATACGCAGTATTTT
TRBV28	.	TRBJ2-1	.	CASRFPGLGHNEQFF	TGTGCCAGCAGGTTCCCCGGGTTAGGGCACAATGAGCAGTTCTTC
TRBV20-1	.	TRBJ2-2	.	CSARPVGERGNTGELFF	TGCAGTGCCCGACCCGTGGGGGAGAGGGGCAACACCGGGGAGCTGTTTTTT
TRBV7-2	many	TRBJ2-5	.	CASSLGAGGRETQYF	TGTGCCAGCAGCTTAGGGGCAGGGGGGCGAGAGACCCAGTACTTC
TRBV20-1	many	TRBJ2-1	TRBD2	CSADTSGRDNEQFF	TGCAGTGCGGATACTAGCGGGAGGGACAATGAGCAGTTCTTC
TRBV7-6	few	TRBJ1-5	.	CASSQNGNSNQPQHF	TGTGCCAGCAGTCAGAACGGTAATAGCAATCAGCCCCAGCATTTT
TRBV27	many	TRBJ1-4	.	CASSSPRGGSEKLFF	TGTGCCAGCAGCTCCCCTCGGGGTGGATCGGAAAAACTGTTTTTT
TRBV29-1	many	TRBJ2-3	.	CSETESTDTQYF	TGCAGCGAGACAGAAAGCACAGATACGCAGTATTTT
TRBV12-3/TRBV12-4	.	TRBJ1-6	.	CASSSDSSYNSPLHF	TGTGCCAGCAGCTCTGACAGCTCCTATAATTCACCCCTCCACTTT
TRBV10-3	.	TRBJ2-1	.	CAISDRTANEQFF	TGTGCCATCAGCGATAGGACAGCCAATGAGCAGTTCTTC
TRBV6-1	many	TRBJ1-3	.	CASSRDSASGNTIYF	TGTGCCAGCAGCCGGGACTCAGCCTCTGGAAACACCATATATTTT
TRBV15	many	TRBJ2-3	TRBD2	CATSRGSGSYTDTQYF	TGTGCCACCAGCAGGGGTAGCGGGAGTTACACAGATACGCAGTATTTT
TRBV11-2	many	TRBJ1-2	TRBD1	CASSLEGRRQGANGYTF	TGTGCCAGCAGCTTAGAGGGACGGAGACAGGGGGCGAATGGCTACACCTTC
TRBV5-5	.	TRBJ1-2	.	CASSLTTTIGYYGYTF	TGTGCCAGCAGCCTGACTACCACGATAGGGTACTATGGCTACACCTTC
TRBV29-1	few	TRBJ2-3	.	CSTDSPKISSTDTQYF	TGCAGCACTGACAGCCCAAAAATATCGAGCACAGATACGCAGTATTTT
TRBV7-6	many	TRBJ2-1	.	CASSSAGSHNEQFF	TGTGCCAGCAGCTCCGCGGGATCCCACAATGAGCAGTTCTTC
TRBV5-1	many	TRBJ2-7	TRBD1	CASSLLLGQSSYEQYF	TGCGCCAGCAGCTTGTTGCTGGGACAGTCATCATACGAGCAGTACTTC
TRBV7-6	.	TRBJ1-1	.	CASSLWVGPNTEAFF	TGTGCCAGCAGCTTATGGGTGGGACCGAACACTGAAGCTTTCTTT
TRBV12-3/TRBV12-4	.	TRBJ2-7	TRBD2	CASNPGLAPWEVSYEQYF	TGTGCCAGCAACCCGGGACTAGCTCCATGGGAGGTCTCCTACGAGCAGTACTTC
TRBV6-1	.	TRBJ2-7	.	CASWVAGVPYEQYF	TGTGCCAGCTGGGTTGCAGGGGTGCCCTACGAGCAGTACTTC
TRBV7-6	.	TRBJ2-7	.	CASSLDGAEQYF	TGTGCCAGCAGCTTAGACGGGGCCGAGCAGTACTTC
TRBV6-1	many	TRBJ2-7	TRBD2	CASQQTSGTLYEQYF	TGTGCCAGTCAACAGACTAGCGGGACCCTCTACGAGCAGTACTTC
TRBV4-1	few	TRBJ2-4	TRBD1	CASSQEPPQGLAKNIQYF	TGCGCCAGCAGCCAAGAACCACCACAGGGGCTAGCCAAAAACATTCAGTACTTC
TRBV20-1	.	TRBJ2-2	.	CSARSSAHGELFF	TGCAGTGCTAGAAGTAGCGCTCACGGGGAGCTGTTTTTT
TRBV29-1	few	TRBJ2-1	.	CSVATAEQFF	TGCAGCGTTGCGACAGCCGAGCAGTTCTTC
TRBV5-1	.	TRBJ2-1	TRBD2	CASSLGPHGRDEQFF	TGCGCCAGCAGCCTCGGGCCCCACGGGAGGGATGAGCAGTTCTTC
TRBV24-1	many	TRBJ2-2	.	CATSDSTTGELFF	TGTGCCACCAGTGATTCGACCACCGGGGAGCTGTTTTTT
TRBV2	many	TRBJ2-5	.	CASRVGAPETQYF	TGTGCCAGCAGAGTGGGGGCGCCAGAGACCCAGTACTTC
TRBV28	.	TRBJ2-1	.	CASTKSTGSSYNEQFF	TGTGCCAGCACCAAATCCACAGGGAGCTCCTACAATGAGCAGTTCTTC
TRBV4-3	few	TRBJ2-1	TRBD2	CASSQPWGRLAGGFSYNEQFF	TGCGCCAGCAGCCAACCCTGGGGTAGGCTAGCGGGAGGGTTTTCCTACAATGAGCAGTTCTTC
TRBV5-1	many	TRBJ1-5	.	CAGGLHWQGRYSNQPQHF	TGCGCCGGGGGCCTTCATTGGCAGGGGCGATATAGCAATCAGCCCCAGCATTTT
TRBV2	many	TRBJ1-2	.	CASSYSYGYTF	TGTGCCAGCAGCTATAGCTATGGCTACACCTTC
TRBV6-2/TRBV6-3	few	TRBJ1-2	.	CASSYSTGRGLRYTF	TGTGCCAGCAGTTACTCGACGGGTCGGGGATTGCGCTACACCTTC
TRBV2	many	TRBJ2-3	TRBD2	CASRSGSFRPDTQYF	TGTGCCAGCAGGAGCGGGAGTTTTCGCCCAGATACGCAGTATTTT
TRBV30	few	TRBJ2-2	.	CAWGVWRGLNTGELFF	TGTGCCTGGGGCGTTTGGCGGGGATTGAACACCGGGGAGCTGTTTTTT
TRBV3-1	few	TRBJ2-1	TRBD2	CASSPTSVGEQFF	TGTGCCAGCAGCCCGACTAGCGTGGGTGAGCAGTTCTTC
TRBV5-6	.	TRBJ2-1	TRBD2	CASSLFSSGHNEQFF	TGTGCCAGCAGCTTGTTTTCTAGCGGGCACAATGAGCAGTTCTTC
TRBV19	few	TRBJ2-3	.	CASSMSRDTDTQYF	TGTGCCAGTAGTATGTCCCGGGACACAGATACGCAGTATTTT
TRBV9	.	TRBJ2-1	TRBD2	CANSFRLAGGPRHNEQFF	TGTGCCAACAGCTTTAGACTAGCGGGAGGGCCTCGGCACAATGAGCAGTTCTTC
TRBV2	many	TRBJ2-6	TRBD1	CASSQEEKPGTALISGANVLTF	TGTGCCAGCAGCCAAGAGGAAAAGCCCGGGACAGCATTAATATCTGGGGCCAACGTCCTGACTTTC
TRBV12-3/TRBV12-4	many	TRBJ1-2	.	CASSFALTDYGYTF	TGTGCCAGCAGTTTTGCACTTACCGACTATGGCTACACCTTC